This T cell receptor beta chain was captured in a study of blood T cell repertoires in COVID-19. This clone has only one observation. The CDR3 has 12 amino acids. Germline lookup yields CDR1 MGHRA and CDR2 YSYEKL. V shed 1 base and J shed 4 bases, with 4 bases lying between them. Source study methods: Researchers report that nucleated cell counts were estimated from reference gene primer amplification. Sequenced by immunoSEQ multiplex PCR; TCRdb stores in-frame clones only, minus some. The D gene and trimming were derived from the DNA, and the V and J assignments and clone size from that table. This table has 200,000 to 250,000 clones, approximately 78% appearing once.

The chain combines TRBV4-1 with TRBJ1-2, with D unclear. The TCR was taken from an elderly woman with COVID-19, enrolled during active disease. The sample taken for sequencing was peripheral blood. CDR3 nucleotides: TGCGCCAGCAGCCAAGCCTTCTATGGCTACACCTTC. Translated, it gives CASSQAFYGYTF.